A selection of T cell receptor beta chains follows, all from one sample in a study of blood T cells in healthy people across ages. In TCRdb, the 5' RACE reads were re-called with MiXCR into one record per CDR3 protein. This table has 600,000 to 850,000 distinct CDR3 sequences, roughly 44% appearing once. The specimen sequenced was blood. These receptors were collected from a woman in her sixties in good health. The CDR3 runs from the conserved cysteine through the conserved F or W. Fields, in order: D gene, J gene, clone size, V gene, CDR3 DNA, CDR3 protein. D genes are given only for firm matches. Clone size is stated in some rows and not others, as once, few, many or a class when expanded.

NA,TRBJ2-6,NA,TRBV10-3,TGTGCCACCCTCCGGGCCAACGTCCTGACTTTC,CATLRANVLTF
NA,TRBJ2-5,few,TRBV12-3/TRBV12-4,TGTGCCAGCAGTTTCGTAGCCCAAGAGACCCAGTACTTC,CASSFVAQETQYF
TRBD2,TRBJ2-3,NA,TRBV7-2,TGTGCCAGCATCCTGGGGGAGGGACGCACAGATACGCAGTATTTT,CASILGEGRTDTQYF
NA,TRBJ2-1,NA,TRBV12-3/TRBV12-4,TGTGCCAGCAGGGAAACGAGTAAAACTGAGCAGTTCTTC,CASRETSKTEQFF
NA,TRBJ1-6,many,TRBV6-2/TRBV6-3,TGTGCCAGCAGTTACGGAGATTCACCCCTCCACTTT,CASSYGDSPLHF
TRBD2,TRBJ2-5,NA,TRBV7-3,TGTGCCAGCAGCCCCCGGACTAGCGGGCGAAAAGATCAAGAGACCCAGTACTTC,CASSPRTSGRKDQETQYF
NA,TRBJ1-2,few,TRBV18,TGTGCCAGCTCACCTTACAGGGAATACTATGGCTACACCTTC,CASSPYREYYGYTF
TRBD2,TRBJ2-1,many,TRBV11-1,TGTGCCAGCAGCTTAGACCCCGCTAGCGGGGTTTACAATGAGCAGTTCTTC,CASSLDPASGVYNEQFF
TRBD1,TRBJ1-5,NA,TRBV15,TGTGCCACCAGCACGGACAGGGGCCATCAGCCCCAGCATTTT,CATSTDRGHQPQHF
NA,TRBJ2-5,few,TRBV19,TGTGCCAGTAGTATCCGGGACCGACAAGAGACCCAGTACTTC,CASSIRDRQETQYF
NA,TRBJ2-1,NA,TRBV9,TGTGCCAGCAGCGTAGGGTTCGATGGAGGTGAGCAGTTCTTC,CASSVGFDGGEQFF
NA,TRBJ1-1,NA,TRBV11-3,TGTGCCAGCAGCTCCGTTTTTGGGCCGTCGAACGGGTTGGCTTTCTTT,CASSSVFGPSNGLAFF
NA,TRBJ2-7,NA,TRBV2,TGTGCCAGCAGTACCCAGGGTTTCGACGAGCAGTACTTC,CASSTQGFDEQYF
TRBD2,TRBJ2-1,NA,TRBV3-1,TGTGCCAGCAGCATGACTAGCGGGGTTAACAATGAGCAGTTCTTC,CASSMTSGVNNEQFF
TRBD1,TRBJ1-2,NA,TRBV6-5,TGTGCCAGCAGGAAAGACAGGGACTATGGCTACACCTTC,CASRKDRDYGYTF
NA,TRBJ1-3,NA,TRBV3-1,TGTGCCAGCAGCCAAACCAGTGCGGGGAGGAGCTCTGGAAACACCATATATTTT,CASSQTSAGRSSGNTIYF
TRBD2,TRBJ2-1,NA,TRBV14,TGTGCCAGCAGCCAACCGGGAGGCCGTTCCAATGAGCAGTTCTTC,CASSQPGGRSNEQFF
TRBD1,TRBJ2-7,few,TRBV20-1,TGCAGTGCTAGAGCTACAGGGGAAGGCTACGAGCAGTACTTC,CSARATGEGYEQYF
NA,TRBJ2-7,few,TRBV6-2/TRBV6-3,TGTGCCAGCAGTTACAAACCGGGGACCCCCTACGAGCAGTACTTC,CASSYKPGTPYEQYF
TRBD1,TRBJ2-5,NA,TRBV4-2,TGTGCCAGCAGCCAAGATGATAGGGGGCTTGAGACCCAGTACTTC,CASSQDDRGLETQYF
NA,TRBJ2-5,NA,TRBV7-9,TGTGCCAGCAGCAGGACGAAAACTAGAGAGACCCAGTACTTC,CASSRTKTRETQYF
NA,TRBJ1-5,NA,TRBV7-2,TGTGCCAGCAGTTTACAGCCGGGAGGCAATCAGCCCCAGCATTTT,CASSLQPGGNQPQHF